This T cell receptor (beta chain) stems from a study of T cell repertoires in cytomegalovirus infection. On the study more broadly: Matching HLA type and CMV infection were both indicated by public TCR beta signatures.

Germline CDR1 SGHVS, CDR2 FQNEAQ. V lost 10 bases and J lost 4; bases outside the gene matches: 9. The CDR3 is 13 amino acids. TCRdb recomputed calls from the reads with MiXCR, one row per CDR3 protein. This sample has more than 85,000 distinct CDR3 sequences, with less than 30% found just once. At least ten counts were recorded for this clonotype. Its antigen is as yet unknown. The source was CD8+ T cells from cultured PBMCs, collected from culture after CMV antigen stimulation. This TCR was sampled from a human donor in good health (CMV status not recorded). Some clones in this sample may be carry-over from other donors' samples. The V and J genes are TRBV7-8 and TRBJ1-2; 7 bases align to TRBD1. The CDR3 bases are TGTGCCATCGGGACAGCCTCTAGCTATGGCTACACCTTC. Its protein product is CAIGTASSYGYTF.